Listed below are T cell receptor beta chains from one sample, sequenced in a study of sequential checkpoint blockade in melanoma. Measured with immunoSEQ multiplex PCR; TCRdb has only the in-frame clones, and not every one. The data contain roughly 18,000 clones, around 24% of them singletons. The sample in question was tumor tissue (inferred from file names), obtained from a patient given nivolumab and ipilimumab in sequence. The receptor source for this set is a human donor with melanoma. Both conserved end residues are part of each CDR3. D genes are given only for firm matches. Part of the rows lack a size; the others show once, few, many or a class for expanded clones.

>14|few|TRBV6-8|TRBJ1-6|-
TGTGCCAGCAGTCGACAGGCTAATAATTCACCCCTCCACTTT
CASSRQANNSPLHF
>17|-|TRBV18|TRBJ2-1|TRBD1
TGTGCCAGCTCACCACTGCAGGGGGCAAATAGCTACAATGAGCAGTTCTTC
CASSPLQGANSYNEQFF
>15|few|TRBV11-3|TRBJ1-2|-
TGTGCCAGCACCCTAGGCGGAGGGGCCCTCTATGGCTACACCTTC
CASTLGGGALYGYTF
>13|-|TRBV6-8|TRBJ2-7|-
TGTGCCAGCGGACGGACAGCCTTCTACGAGCAGTACTTC
CASGRTAFYEQYF
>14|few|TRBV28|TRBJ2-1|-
TGTGCCAGCAGTTTATTTCAGGAAAACAATGAGCAGTTCTTC
CASSLFQENNEQFF
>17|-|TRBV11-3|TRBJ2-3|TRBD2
TGTGCCAGCAGCTTGGTAGCGGGACTACTAGGCACAGATACGCAGTATTTT
CASSLVAGLLGTDTQYF
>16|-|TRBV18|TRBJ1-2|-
TGTGCCAGCTCACCCAACCCCCCCTCGACGGAGTATGGCTACACCTTC
CASSPNPPSTEYGYTF
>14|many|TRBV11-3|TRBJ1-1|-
TGTGCCAGCAGCTTGGTATCGGGGAACACTGAAGCTTTCTTT
CASSLVSGNTEAFF
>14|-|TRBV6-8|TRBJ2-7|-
TGTGCCAGCAGTTACTCGACGGGGAACCGCGAGCAGTACTTC
CASSYSTGNREQYF
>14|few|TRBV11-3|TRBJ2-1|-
TGTGCCAGCAGTTATACCTCGAGAGTTGGGGAGCAGTTCTTC
CASSYTSRVGEQFF
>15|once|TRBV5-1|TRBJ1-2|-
TGCGCCAGCAGCTGGACGGGACGGACAGACTATGGCTACACCTTC
CASSWTGRTDYGYTF
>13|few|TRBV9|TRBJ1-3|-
TGTGCCAGCAGCGTAGTTGGGGGAAACACCATATATTTT
CASSVVGGNTIYF
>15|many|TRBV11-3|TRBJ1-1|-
TGTGCCAGCAGCTTAGTTGGGGGCAAGGGCACTGAAGCTTTCTTT
CASSLVGGKGTEAFF
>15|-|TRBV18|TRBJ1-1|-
TGTGCCAGCTCTTATAGCAGCCAGGGAGGGACTGAAGCTTTCTTT
CASSYSSQGGTEAFF
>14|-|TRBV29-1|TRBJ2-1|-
TGCAGCGTTGAGGGGTTAGGGTTAGGCAATGAGCAGTTCTTC
CSVEGLGLGNEQFF
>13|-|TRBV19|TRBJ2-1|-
TGTGCCAGTAGCGACGGGGCGGCGCGGGAGCAGTTCTTC
CASSDGAAREQFF
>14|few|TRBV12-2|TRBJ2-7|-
TGTGCAGGGCGTTCCGGGACAGCAACCCACGAGCAGTACTTC
CAGRSGTATHEQYF
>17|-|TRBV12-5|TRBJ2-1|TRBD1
TGTGCTAGTGGTTTGGCGCCCGTTGGGACAGAGACCGATGAGCAGTTCTTC
CASGLAPVGTETDEQFF
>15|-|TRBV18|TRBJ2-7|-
TGTGCCAGCTCACGACCGTCGGGCCCCGCCTACGAGCAGTACTTC
CASSRPSGPAYEQYF
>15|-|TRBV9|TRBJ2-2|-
TGTGCCAGCAGCCCCCCGGGGGCGGTCACCGGGGAGCTGTTTTTT
CASSPPGAVTGELFF
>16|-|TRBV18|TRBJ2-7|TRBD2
TGTGCCAGCTCACCTATCGGGGGGGTTAGCTCCTACGAGCAGTACTTC
CASSPIGGVSSYEQYF
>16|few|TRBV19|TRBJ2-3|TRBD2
TGTGCCAGTAGTCTTGGGACTAGCGGGAGAATCGATACGCAGTATTTT
CASSLGTSGRIDTQYF
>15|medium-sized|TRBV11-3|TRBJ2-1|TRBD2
TGTGCCAGCAGCTTAGATCTAGCGGTGTACAATGAGCAGTTCTTC
CASSLDLAVYNEQFF
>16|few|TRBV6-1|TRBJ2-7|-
TGTGCCAGCAGTGAAGGGGCGGCCCTTAGCTCCTACGAGCAGTACTTC
CASSEGAALSSYEQYF
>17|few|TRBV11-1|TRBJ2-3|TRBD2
TGTGCCAGCAGCTTGGGGGATCTAGCGGGGAACACAGATACGCAGTATTTT
CASSLGDLAGNTDTQYF
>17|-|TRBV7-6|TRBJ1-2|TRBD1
TGTGCCAGCAGCTTGGACCCCCGTAGACAGGGGAGTAGTGGCTACACCTTC
CASSLDPRRQGSSGYTF